The TCR beta chain under discussion was sequenced for a study of cytomegalovirus exposure and HLA in healthy donors. On this clone itself: Antigen unknown.

PCR employed 60 Vbeta and 13 Jbeta primers. Assay used: immunoSEQ multiplex PCR; TCRdb lists only in-frame clones, some missing. This table has about 190,000 clones, roughly 81% appearing once. Overall study findings and caveats: Apparent HLA restriction characterized most CMV-associated TCR beta chains in a later analysis. When presence/absence was analysed, sequencing depth was taken to be roughly uniform across donors. Altogether, 150 to 200 TCR beta chains were recorded as cytomegalovirus-associated.

The clonotype was recovered from a woman in her twenties or thirties in good health and CMV-seropositive. Sequencing was done on a sample of PBMCs.

CDR3 sequence reads: CASSYTGRGDEQYF. CDR3 nucleotide sequence: TGTGCCAGCAGCTATACCGGGAGGGGGGACGAGCAGTACTTC. The rearrangement links TRBV11-2 to TRBJ2-7; 8 bases fit TRBD2. The ends lost 4 bases at V and 5 bases at J; junction bases unmatched: 7. The CDR3 is made up of 14 amino acids. Looked up from germline, CDR1 is SGHAT and CDR2 is FQNNGV.